Sequencing of this T cell receptor beta chain was carried out in a study of type 1 and type 2 diabetes patients. Study summary: CD4+ or CD8+ T cells were positively selected from PBMCs with microbeads. Study-wide points: Age and gender were not matched between study groups, possibly biasing interpretation. Type 1 diabetes repertoires were significantly less diverse than type 2 diabetes ones.

To note about this clonotype: Its antigen remains unidentified.

PCR was run on genomic DNA. Multiplex PCR with 30 forward and 13 reverse primers amplified the TCR beta CDR3. MiXCR was run by TCRdb on the multiplex PCR reads, yielding one entry per CDR3 protein. The sample has a few hundred thousand distinct CDR3 sequences; roughly 50% are singletons. Diabetic patients met standard criteria for type 1 or type 2 diabetes. The receptor comes from a man younger than 30 with type 2 diabetes. The specimen sequenced was peripheral blood mononuclear cells (PBMCs).

This CDR3 is CASSLSLGMTPNNEGGFEKLFF. CDR3 DNA sequence: TGTGCCAGCAGCTTGTCTTTGGGTATGACCCCAAATAACGAGGGCGGATTTGAAAAACTGTTTTTT. V usage is TRBV11-2 and J usage is TRBJ1-4; D ambiguous. The CDR3 extends over 22 amino acids. The V gene lost 3 bases and the J gene lost 7 bases, with 36 bases spanning the gap. Germline V lookup: CDR1 SGHAT, CDR2 FQNNGV. The full variable domain, with the rest looked up from reference TRBV11-2 and TRBJ1-4, is EAGVAQSPRYKIIEKRQSVAFWCNPISGHATLYWYQQILGQGPKLLIQFQNNGVVDDSQLPKDRFSAERLKGVDSTLKIQPAKLEDSAVYLCASSLSLGMTPNNEGGFEKLFFGSGTQLSVL.